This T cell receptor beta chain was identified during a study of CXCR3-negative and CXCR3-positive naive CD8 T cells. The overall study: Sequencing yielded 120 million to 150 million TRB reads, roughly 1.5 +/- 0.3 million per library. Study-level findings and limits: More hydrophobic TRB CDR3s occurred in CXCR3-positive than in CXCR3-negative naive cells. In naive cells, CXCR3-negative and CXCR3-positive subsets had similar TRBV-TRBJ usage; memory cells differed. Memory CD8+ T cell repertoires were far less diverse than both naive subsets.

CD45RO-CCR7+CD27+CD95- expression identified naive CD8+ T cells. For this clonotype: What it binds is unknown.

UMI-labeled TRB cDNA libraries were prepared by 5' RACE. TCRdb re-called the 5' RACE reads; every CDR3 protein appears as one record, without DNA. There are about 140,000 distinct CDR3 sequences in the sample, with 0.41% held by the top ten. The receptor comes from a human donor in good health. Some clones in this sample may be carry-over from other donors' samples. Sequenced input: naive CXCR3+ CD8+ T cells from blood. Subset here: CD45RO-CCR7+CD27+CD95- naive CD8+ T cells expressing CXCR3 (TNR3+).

The CDR3 spells CASSQDYGSKAREQFF. The rearrangement joins TRBV4-3 to TRBJ2-1; without DNA, the TCRdb call of TRBD2 cannot be checked. There are 16 residues in the CDR3. Looked up from germline, CDR1 is LGHNA and CDR2 is YSLEER.